This T cell receptor beta chain was sequenced in a study of radiation and T cells in renal cell carcinoma. The protocol was immunoSEQ multiplex PCR, while the TCRdb copy is restricted to in-frame clones and leaves out a portion. The data contain 25,000 to 30,000 clones, over 70% of them seen just once; the ten biggest clones take up approximately 31%. Deletions cut 2 bases from V and 8 bases from J, with 7 bases between. Germline CDR1 reads KGHSH; CDR2 reads LQKENI. This CDR3 is 12 amino acids long. Time point here: blood 2 weeks post-SBRT. The sample's treatment: 15 Gy SBRT to primary tumor, nephrectomy 4 weeks later. After SBRT, blood was collected at 2 and 4 weeks, plus baseline. The tumor was a clear cell renal cell carcinoma.

Source: blood, taken from a patient whose treatment included radiotherapy and nephrectomy. The V gene is TRBV18, the J gene TRBJ2-1, with D unclear. This clonotype was obtained from a man in his 60s with renal cell carcinoma. DNA for the CDR3: TGTGCCAGCTCACCATTAAGGGATGAGCAGTTCTTC. Translation: CASSPLRDEQFF.